These 32 T cell receptor beta chains originate from one sample sequenced in a study of blood T cell repertoires in COVID-19. Data came from immunoSEQ multiplex PCR; TCRdb stores just in-frame clones and leaves some out. The sample lists around 100,000 clones; about 92% were seen once. Material for sequencing was peripheral blood. These receptors were obtained from a woman aged 80 or older in a cohort sampled during active COVID-19.

The CDR3 reads CASRNTGAGNQPQHF. CDR3 sequence (DNA): TGTGCCAGCAGGAACACAGGGGCGGGCAATCAGCCCCAGCATTTT. The rearrangement uses TRBV6-5 and TRBJ1-5; 7 nucleotides align to TRBD1. This CDR3 is built from 15 residues. Germline CDR1 MNHEY, CDR2 SVGAGI. V dropped 6 bases and J dropped 2; count of bases not matched to a gene: 7.

The chain couples TRBV3-1 (or the pseudogene TRBV3-2) to TRBJ2-1, with 9 bases lining up with TRBD1. Trimming removed 0 bases from V and 14 bases from J; junction bases left unmatched: 11. Germline V gene data show CDR1 as LGHDT and CDR2 as YNNKEL (reference sequence). This CDR3 comprises 15 residues. The CDR3 DNA reads TGTGCCAGCAGCCAAGACCTTAGTACAGGGGGCTTCAAGTTCTTC. Residues: CASSQDLSTGGFKFF.

The J gene is TRBJ1-1, the V gene TRBV6-2 or TRBV6-3; TRBD1 matches at 7 bases. The CDR3 runs 14 residues. CDR1 is MNHEY, CDR2 SVGEGT, per germline. Unmatched junction bases numbered 3, after V lost 0 bases and J lost 5 bases. The chain's CDR3 is CASSYSPGGTEAFF. The CDR3 coding sequence is TGTGCCAGCAGTTACTCCCCAGGGGGGACTGAAGCTTTCTTT.

Remarks on this clone: The conserved final phenylalanine or tryptophan is absent from the CDR3, which likely points to a read error. The DNA is omitted, as the CDR3 cannot be located on it reliably, and the CDR3 follows TCRdb's listing. J is TRBJ1-2 and V is TRBV7-8. The CDR3 is 9 amino acids long, termini counted. CDR1 SGHVS and CDR2 FQNEAQ come from the germline V gene. CDR3 protein: CASRSWTGS.

A word on this clone: At one boundary the junction diverges from the germline segment, which might be a read error. The V gene is TRBV6-5, the J gene TRBJ1-3, with unresolved D. The CDR3 runs to 13 residues. The germline V gene has CDR1 MNHEY and CDR2 SVGAGI. CDR3 sequence: CASTEGAGKTIYF. The CDR3 nucleotides read TGTGCCAGCACCGAAGGCGCGGGAAAAACCATATATTTT.

J is TRBJ2-5 and V is TRBV5-1; 8 bases line up with TRBD1. V lost 6 bases, J lost 5 bases, and 6 bases stayed unmatched. This CDR3 is 13 amino acids long. Germline V gene lookup returns CDR1 SGHRS and CDR2 YFSETQ. The CDR3 here is CASNPGQAETQYF. CDR3 coding DNA: TGCGCCAGCAACCCGGGACAGGCCGAGACCCAGTACTTC.

The rearrangement links TRBV6-2 or TRBV6-3 to TRBJ1-1; 8 positions agree with TRBD1. The CDR3 has 16 residues. Germline lookup yields CDR1 MNHEY and CDR2 SVGEGT. The V segment lost 5 bases and the J segment 0 bases; nucleotides outside the gene matches: 8. DNA for the CDR3: TGTGCCAGCAGTAGGGGACAGGCGGTTATGAACACTGAAGCTTTCTTT. This sequence encodes CASSRGQAVMNTEAFF.

Here the CDR3 reads CASSLAANYGYTF. In nucleotides, the CDR3 is TGTGCCAGCAGTTTAGCAGCTAACTATGGCTACACCTTC. The rearrangement joins TRBV27 to TRBJ1-2; no reliable D call. V was shortened by 2 bases and J by 0 bases, with 4 bases between the two germline ends. This CDR3 has 13 residues. CDR1 and CDR2 from the germline V gene are MNHEY and SMNVEV (reference sequence).

This chain links TRBV28 with TRBJ2-7; the D is unclear. Trimming stripped 9 bases from V and 3 bases from J, with 9 bases between. Per the germline V gene, CDR1 is MDHEN and CDR2 is SYDVKM. This CDR3 spans 11 amino acids. In nucleotides, the CDR3 is TGTGCCAGGTCGAGAGGCTACGAGCAGTACTTC. This encodes CARSRGYEQYF.

This clone came up once. V is TRBV3-1 (or the pseudogene TRBV3-2) and J is TRBJ2-7; a weak D match, TRBD2 (7 bases). CDR3 size: 13 residues. Germline V CDR1 and CDR2: LGHDT, YNNKEL (reference sequence). The V end was cut by 2 bases, the J end by 9 bases, with 14 bases between. CDR3 protein: CASSQIGGGGQYF. Written as DNA, the CDR3 is TGTGCCAGCAGCCAAATAGGGGGGGGAGGGCAGTACTTC.

The chain carries TRBV25-1 and TRBJ1-2, with D perhaps matching TRBD1 (5 bases). CDR1 is MGHDK and CDR2 is SYGVNS in the germline V gene. The CDR3 has 13 amino acids. Deletions cut 8 bases from V and 4 bases from J, with 14 bases between. CDR3 coding DNA: TGTGCCAGCCTAGGGGTGGCATCCTATGGCTACACCTTC. Its translation: CASLGVASYGYTF.

The rearrangement uses TRBV5-5 and TRBJ2-1, with 9 bases matching TRBD2. The V segment lost 1 base and the J segment 8 bases; nucleotides outside the gene matches: 7. The germline gives CDR1 SGHKS, CDR2 YYEKEE (reference sequence). There are 15 residues in the CDR3. Here the CDR3 reads CASSLSLAGRDEQFF. The CDR3 DNA reads TGTGCCAGCAGCTTGAGCCTAGCGGGGCGCGATGAGCAGTTCTTC.

This clone was found once. The chain is built from TRBV9 and TRBJ1-2; 9 bases agree with TRBD1. The CDR3 sequence is 14 residues long. The germline V gene encodes CDR1 SGDLS and CDR2 YYNGEE. V shed 4 bases, J shed 3 bases, and the junction held 4 bases outside the gene matches. CDR3 DNA: TGTGCCAGCAGCTTGGACAGGGGAGACTATGGCTACACCTTC. Translated, it gives CASSLDRGDYGYTF. Together with reference TRBV9 and TRBJ1-2, the CDR3 gives the full variable domain: DSGVTQTPKHLITATGQRVTLRCSPRSGDLSVYWYQQSLDQGLQFLIQYYNGEERAKGNILERFSAQQFPDLHSELNLSSLELGDSALYFCASSLDRGDYGYTFGSGTRLTVV.

The V gene is TRBV29-1, the J gene TRBJ2-2; 14 nucleotides agree with TRBD2. Trimming took 5 bases from V and 0 from J; bases not matched to a gene: 2. The CDR3 extends over 16 amino acids. Germline CDR1 SQVTM, CDR2 ANQGSEA. In DNA, the CDR3 is TGCAGCGTTCGGACTAGCGGGAGGACGAACACCGGGGAGCTGTTTTTT. Translated: CSVRTSGRTNTGELFF.

The chain couples TRBV27 to TRBJ1-2; 7 bases line up with TRBD1. The length of the CDR3 is 14 residues. Germline V gene lookup returns CDR1 MNHEY and CDR2 SMNVEV (reference sequence). The V gene end was trimmed by 0 bases and the J gene end by 8 bases; junction bases not matched to a gene: 6. The CDR3 spells CASSLSTGMWGYTF. CDR3 bases: TGTGCCAGCAGTTTATCGACAGGGATGTGGGGCTACACCTTC.

The DNA of the CDR3 is TGTGCCAGCGCGACAGGCCCCCGAGAGACCCAGTACTTC. Its translation: CASATGPRETQYF. The rearrangement uses TRBV6-4 and TRBJ2-5, with a tentative D call TRBD1 (6 bases). Germline CDR1 and CDR2: MRHNA and SNTAGT. Trimming took off 8 bases at V and 4 bases at J, with 14 bases between the two ends. The CDR3 has 13 amino acids.

The chain couples TRBV6-5 to TRBJ1-5; TRBD1 matches 8 bases. Germline V gene data show CDR1 as MNHEY and CDR2 as SVGAGI. Trimming removed 8 bases from V and 6 bases from J; junction bases left unmatched: 6. The CDR3 has 13 amino acids. Here the CDR3 DNA reads TGTGCCAGCGGACAGGGAAAGCGTCAGCCCCAGCATTTT. Translated, it gives CASGQGKRQPQHF.

This clone was seen a handful of times. The chain employs TRBV28 and TRBJ1-5, with D maybe TRBD1 (5 bases). Germline V lookup: CDR1 MDHEN, CDR2 SYDVKM. The CDR3 is 13 residues long. Trimming removed 6 bases at V and 5 bases at J, with 11 bases between. The CDR3 reads CASRWTWDQPQHF. DNA of the CDR3: TGTGCCAGCAGGTGGACATGGGATCAGCCCCAGCATTTT.

The chain combines TRBV30 with TRBJ1-3, with D uncertain. V was cut by 4 bases and J by 0 bases, with 13 bases left in between. Germline-derived CDR1 and CDR2 are GTSNPN and SVGIG (reference sequence). The CDR3 spans 15 residues. In nucleotides, the CDR3 is TGTGCCTGGACGTTGTGGGAGTCCTCTGGAAACACCATATATTTT. It specifies CAWTLWESSGNTIYF. Drawing the rest from reference TRBV30 and TRBJ1-3, the complete variable domain is SQTIHQWPATLVQPVGSPLSLECTVEGTSNPNLYWYRQAAGRGLQLLFYSVGIGQISSEVPQNLSASRPQDRQFILSSKKLLLSDSGFYLCAWTLWESSGNTIYFGEGSWLTVV.

The chain joins TRBV18 to TRBJ1-2, with 8 bases lining up with TRBD1. Germline CDR1 KGHSH, CDR2 LQKENI. The length of the CDR3 is 13 residues. V shed 3 bases, J shed 7 bases, and the junction held 4 bases outside the gene matches. The CDR3 region is CASSPTDRAGYTF. CDR3 coding DNA: TGTGCCAGCTCACCTACGGACAGGGCTGGCTACACCTTC.

The chain carries TRBV24-1 and TRBJ2-5; 7 bases fit TRBD2. V trimming: 4 bases; J trimming: 5 bases; junction bases outside the gene matches: 3. Germline loops: CDR1 KGHDR, CDR2 SFDVKD. This CDR3 has 13 amino acids. The CDR3 DNA sequence: TGTGCCACCAGTGAGGGGGGGACGGAGACCCAGTACTTC. As protein: CATSEGGTETQYF.

This chain links TRBV19 with TRBJ1-6; 7 bases are a match to TRBD1. The CDR3 extends over 16 amino acids. Per germline, CDR1 LNHDA and CDR2 SQIVND (reference sequence). V was clipped by 4 bases and J by 10 bases; unmatched bases: 13. For the CDR3, the DNA is TGTGCCAGTAGTACAACCGGGACAGAGGTGGGGTCACCCCTCCACTTT. It is translated as CASSTTGTEVGSPLHF.

CDR3 loop: CASSRGDRGCDEQYF. The CDR3 nucleotides are TGCGCCAGCAGCCGGGGAGACAGGGGGTGCGACGAGCAGTACTTC. The chain couples TRBV23-1 to TRBJ2-7; 9 positions match TRBD1. TRBV23-1 is an ORF; its function is uncertain. The V segment lost 6 bases and the J segment 5 bases; nucleotides outside the gene matches: 11. The length of the CDR3 is 15 residues.

The CDR3 is CASSQEESGVPLGTQYF. CDR3 DNA sequence: TGCGCCAGCAGCCAAGAGGAGAGCGGGGTCCCGCTAGGGACCCAGTACTTC. The genes are TRBV4-1 and TRBJ2-5; 7 bases fit TRBD2. The junction had 14 bases not matched to a gene; V was cut back by 0 bases and J by 7 bases. Germline CDR1 and CDR2: MGHRA and YSYEKL. This CDR3 has 17 residues.

This clone appeared a single time. The genes are TRBV18 and TRBJ1-1; D uncertain. The germline gives CDR1 KGHSH, CDR2 LQKENI. This CDR3 is built from 16 residues. V was cut by 1 base and J by 3 bases, with 15 bases left in between. The CDR3 nucleotides are TGTGCCAGCTCACCACGGGAGGGCCTGAGGGACACTGAAGCTTTCTTT. Translated: CASSPREGLRDTEAFF. The full variable domain, rest sourced from reference TRBV18 and TRBJ1-1, is NAGVMQNPRHLVRRRGQEARLRCSPMKGHSHVYWYRQLPEEGLKFMVYLQKENIIDESGMPKERFSAEFPKEGPSILRIQQVVRGDSAAYFCASSPREGLRDTEAFFGQGTRLTVV.

The chain carries TRBV6-5 and TRBJ1-2; D gene uncertain. Germline V CDR1 and CDR2: MNHEY, SVGAGI. Between the trimmed V and J ends, which lost 8 bases and 2 bases, there was a span of 15 bases. This CDR3 has 14 amino acids. The CDR3 region is CASLVRPGNYGYTF. Here the CDR3 DNA reads TGTGCCAGCCTAGTTAGGCCCGGCAACTATGGCTACACCTTC.

This clone was recorded only once. V usage is TRBV5-1 and J usage is TRBJ2-2; 7 bases agree with TRBD1. The V gene's germline CDR1 is SGHRS and CDR2 YFSETQ. The junction had 2 bases not matched to a gene; V was cut back by 3 bases and J by 3 bases. The CDR3 is 14 amino acids. CDR3: CASSSGQHTGELFF. The DNA for the CDR3 is TGCGCCAGCAGCTCGGGACAGCACACCGGGGAGCTGTTTTTT.

This chain links TRBV19 with TRBJ1-1; D not resolved. V was trimmed by 3 bases and J by 0 bases, leaving 8 bases between them. The V gene's germline CDR1 is LNHDA and CDR2 SQIVND (reference sequence). The CDR3 loop spans 14 amino acids. The CDR3: CASSIGSLNTEAFF. The CDR3 DNA reads TGTGCCAGTAGTATCGGTAGCTTGAACACTGAAGCTTTCTTT.

The V and J genes are TRBV10-1 and TRBJ1-1, with 7 bases lining up with TRBD1. The germline gives CDR1 WNHNN, CDR2 SYGVQD (reference sequence). The CDR3 has 15 residues. V lost 5 bases, J lost 1 base, and 7 bases stayed unmatched. The CDR3 DNA follows: TGCGCCAGCAGTCCTGGGGACAGAGCGAACACTGAAGCTTTCTTT. It translates to CASSPGDRANTEAFF.

CDR3 bases: TGTGCCACCAGTGACCCTATCTACAATGAGCAGTTCTTC. This encodes CATSDPIYNEQFF. The genes are TRBV24-1 and TRBJ2-1; D remains ambiguous. This CDR3 has 13 residues. From germline, CDR1 is KGHDR and CDR2 SFDVKD. Trimming stripped 4 bases from V and 3 bases from J, with 6 bases between.

The rearrangement uses TRBV13 and TRBJ2-7, with TRBD2 matching 13 bases. The CDR3 runs 19 residues. Germline-derived CDR1 and CDR2 are PRHDT and FYEKMQ (reference sequence). Losses at the gene ends were 6 bases for V and 0 bases for J; bases not matched to a gene: 14. The CDR3 region has the DNA TGTGCCAGCAGACTCTTACGGACTAGCGGGAGATTGAGCTCCTACGAGCAGTACTTC. Translated, it gives CASRLLRTSGRLSSYEQYF.

The sample holds a few counts of this clone. CDR3 DNA sequence: TGTGCCAGCAGCCCCATGGGCGGGAGGACCGTCTACGAGCAGTACTTC. As protein: CASSPMGGRTVYEQYF. The chain uses TRBV3-1 (or the pseudogene TRBV3-2) and TRBJ2-7, with TRBD2 identical over 8 bases. The CDR3 is 16 amino acids. Germline CDR1 is LGHDT and CDR2 is YNNKEL (reference sequence). J gave up 3 bases and V 4 bases, and 11 bases lay outside the gene matches.